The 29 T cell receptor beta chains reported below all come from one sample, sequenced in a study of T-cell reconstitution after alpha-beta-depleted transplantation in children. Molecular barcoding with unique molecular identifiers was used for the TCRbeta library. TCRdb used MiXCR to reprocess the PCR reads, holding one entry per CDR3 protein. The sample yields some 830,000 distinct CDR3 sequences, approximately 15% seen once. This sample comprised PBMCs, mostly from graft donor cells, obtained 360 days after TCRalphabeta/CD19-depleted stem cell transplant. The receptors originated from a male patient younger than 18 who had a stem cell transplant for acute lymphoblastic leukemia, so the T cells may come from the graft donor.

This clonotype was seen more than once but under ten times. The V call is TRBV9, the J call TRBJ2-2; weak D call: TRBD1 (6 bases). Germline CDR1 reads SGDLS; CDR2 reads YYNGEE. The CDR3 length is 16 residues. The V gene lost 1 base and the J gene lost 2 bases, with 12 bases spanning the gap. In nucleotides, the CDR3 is TGTGCCAGCAGCGTACAGACACAGGGTAACACCGGGGAGCTGTTTTTT. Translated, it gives CASSVQTQGNTGELFF.

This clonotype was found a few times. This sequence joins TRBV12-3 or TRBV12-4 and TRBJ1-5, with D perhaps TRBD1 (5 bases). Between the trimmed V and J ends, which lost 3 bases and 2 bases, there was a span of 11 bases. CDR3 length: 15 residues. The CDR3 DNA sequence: TGTGCCAGCAGTTTTTATGGGGCGGGCAATCAGCCCCAGCATTTT. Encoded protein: CASSFYGAGNQPQHF.

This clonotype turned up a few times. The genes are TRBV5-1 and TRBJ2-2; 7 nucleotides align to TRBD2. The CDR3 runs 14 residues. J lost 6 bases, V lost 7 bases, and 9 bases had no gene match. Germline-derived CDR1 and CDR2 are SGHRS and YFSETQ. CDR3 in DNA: TGCGCCAGCCACTCCGGGCTAGCGGCCGGGGAGCTGTTTTTT. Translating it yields CASHSGLAAGELFF.

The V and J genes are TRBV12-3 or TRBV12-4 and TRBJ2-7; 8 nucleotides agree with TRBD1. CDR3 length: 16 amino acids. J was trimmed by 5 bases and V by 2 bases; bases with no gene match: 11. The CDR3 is CASSLRFRQGANEQYF. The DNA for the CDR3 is TGTGCCAGCAGTTTAAGGTTCCGTCAGGGGGCCAACGAGCAGTACTTC.

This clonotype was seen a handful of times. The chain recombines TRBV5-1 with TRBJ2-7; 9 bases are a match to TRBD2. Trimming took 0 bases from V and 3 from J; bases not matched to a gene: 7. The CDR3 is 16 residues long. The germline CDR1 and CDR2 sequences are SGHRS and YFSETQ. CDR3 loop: CASSLGGAGGFYEQYF. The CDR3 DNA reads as TGCGCCAGCAGCTTGGGGGGAGCGGGAGGATTCTACGAGCAGTACTTC.

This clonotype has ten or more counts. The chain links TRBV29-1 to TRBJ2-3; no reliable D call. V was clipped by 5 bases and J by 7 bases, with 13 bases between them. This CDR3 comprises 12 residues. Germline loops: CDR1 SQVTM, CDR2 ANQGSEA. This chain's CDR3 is CSVSPGDYTQYF. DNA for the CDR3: TGCAGCGTTTCCCCTGGAGACTATACGCAGTATTTT.

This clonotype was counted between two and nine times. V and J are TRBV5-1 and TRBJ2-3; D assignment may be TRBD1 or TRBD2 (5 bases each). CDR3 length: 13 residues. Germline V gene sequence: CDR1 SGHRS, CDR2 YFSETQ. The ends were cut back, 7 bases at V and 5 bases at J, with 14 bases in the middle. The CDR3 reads CASGLSRGDTQYF. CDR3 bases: TGCGCCAGCGGACTCTCAAGGGGAGATACGCAGTATTTT.

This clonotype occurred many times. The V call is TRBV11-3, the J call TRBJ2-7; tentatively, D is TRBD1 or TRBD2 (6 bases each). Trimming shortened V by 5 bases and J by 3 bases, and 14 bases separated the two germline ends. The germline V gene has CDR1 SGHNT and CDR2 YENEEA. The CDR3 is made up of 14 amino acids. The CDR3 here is CASSPEGGYYEQYF. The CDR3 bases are TGTGCCAGCAGCCCCGAGGGGGGTTACTACGAGCAGTACTTC.

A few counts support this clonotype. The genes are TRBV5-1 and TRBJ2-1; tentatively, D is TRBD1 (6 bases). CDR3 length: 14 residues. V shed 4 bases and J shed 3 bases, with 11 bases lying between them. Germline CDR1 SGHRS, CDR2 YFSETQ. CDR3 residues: CASSTPTGYNEQFF. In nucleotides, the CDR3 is TGCGCCAGCAGCACACCGACAGGCTACAATGAGCAGTTCTTC.

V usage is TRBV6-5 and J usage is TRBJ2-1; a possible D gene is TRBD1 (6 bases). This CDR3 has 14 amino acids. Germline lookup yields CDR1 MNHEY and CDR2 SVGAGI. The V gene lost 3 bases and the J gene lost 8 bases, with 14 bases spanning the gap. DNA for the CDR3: TGTGCCAGCAGTTATAACAGGGTGGGACATGAGCAGTTCTTC. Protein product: CASSYNRVGHEQFF.

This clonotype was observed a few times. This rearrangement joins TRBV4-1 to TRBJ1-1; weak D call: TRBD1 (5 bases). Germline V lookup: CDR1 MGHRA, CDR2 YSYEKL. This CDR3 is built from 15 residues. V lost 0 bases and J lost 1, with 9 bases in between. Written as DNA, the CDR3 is TGCGCCAGCAGCCAAGATCATCAGGGGAACACTGAAGCTTTCTTT. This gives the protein CASSQDHQGNTEAFF.

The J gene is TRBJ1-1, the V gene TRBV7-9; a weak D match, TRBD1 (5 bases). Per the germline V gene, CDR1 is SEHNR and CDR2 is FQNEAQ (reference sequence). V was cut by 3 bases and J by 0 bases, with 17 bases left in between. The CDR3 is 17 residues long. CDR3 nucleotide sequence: TGTGCCAGCAGCTTTATAGGGGAGGCCCCCTTGAACACTGAAGCTTTCTTT. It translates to CASSFIGEAPLNTEAFF.

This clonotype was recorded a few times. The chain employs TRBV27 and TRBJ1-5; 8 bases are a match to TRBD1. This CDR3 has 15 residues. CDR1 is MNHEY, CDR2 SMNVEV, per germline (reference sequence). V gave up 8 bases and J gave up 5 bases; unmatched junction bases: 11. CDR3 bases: TGTGCCAGCGGACGGACAGGGCCTCACCATCAGCCCCAGCATTTT. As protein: CASGRTGPHHQPQHF.

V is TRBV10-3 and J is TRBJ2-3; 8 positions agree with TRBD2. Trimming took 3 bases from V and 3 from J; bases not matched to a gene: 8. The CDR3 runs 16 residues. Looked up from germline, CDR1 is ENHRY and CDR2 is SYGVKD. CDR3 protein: CAISDVAGPYTDTQYF. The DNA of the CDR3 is TGTGCCATCAGTGATGTAGCGGGGCCATATACAGATACGCAGTATTTT.

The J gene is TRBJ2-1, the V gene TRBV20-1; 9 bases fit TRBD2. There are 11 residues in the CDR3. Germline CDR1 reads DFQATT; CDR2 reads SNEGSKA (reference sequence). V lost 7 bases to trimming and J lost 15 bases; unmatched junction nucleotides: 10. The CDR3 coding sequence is TGCAGTGTCCCTATAACTAGCGGGCTGTTCTTC. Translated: CSVPITSGLFF.

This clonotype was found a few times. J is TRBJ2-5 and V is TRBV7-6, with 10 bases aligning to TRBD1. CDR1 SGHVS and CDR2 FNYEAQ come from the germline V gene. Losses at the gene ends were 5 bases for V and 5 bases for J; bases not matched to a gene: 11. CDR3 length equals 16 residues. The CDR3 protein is CASSLTDRGREETQYF. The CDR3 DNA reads TGTGCCAGCAGCCTAACCGACAGGGGGCGGGAGGAGACCCAGTACTTC.

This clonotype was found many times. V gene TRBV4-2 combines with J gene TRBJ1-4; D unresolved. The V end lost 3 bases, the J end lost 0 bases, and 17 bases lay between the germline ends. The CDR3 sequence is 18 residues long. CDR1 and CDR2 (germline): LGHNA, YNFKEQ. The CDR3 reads CASSQDDSSSPTNEKLFF. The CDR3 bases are TGTGCCAGCAGCCAGGACGACTCCAGCTCCCCAACTAATGAAAAACTGTTTTTT.

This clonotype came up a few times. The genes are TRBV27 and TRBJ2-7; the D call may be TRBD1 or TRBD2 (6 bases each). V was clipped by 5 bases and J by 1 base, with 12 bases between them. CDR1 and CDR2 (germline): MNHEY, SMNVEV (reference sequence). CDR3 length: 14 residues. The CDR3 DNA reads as TGTGCCAGCAGTGCGCGGGACACTTCCTACGAGCAGTACTTC. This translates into CASSARDTSYEQYF.

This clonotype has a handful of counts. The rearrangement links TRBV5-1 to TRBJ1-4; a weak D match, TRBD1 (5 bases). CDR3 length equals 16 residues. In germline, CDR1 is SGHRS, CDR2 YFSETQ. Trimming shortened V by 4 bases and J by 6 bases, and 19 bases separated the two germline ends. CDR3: CASSGGDGELYEKLFF. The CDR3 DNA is TGCGCCAGCAGCGGAGGGGACGGGGAGTTATATGAAAAACTGTTTTTT.

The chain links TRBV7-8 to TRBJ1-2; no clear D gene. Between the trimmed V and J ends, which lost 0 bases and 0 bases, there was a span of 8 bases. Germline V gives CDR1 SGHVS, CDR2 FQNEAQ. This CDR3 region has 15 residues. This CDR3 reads CASSLAGSANYGYTF. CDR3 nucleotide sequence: TGTGCCAGCAGCTTAGCCGGATCAGCTAACTATGGCTACACCTTC.

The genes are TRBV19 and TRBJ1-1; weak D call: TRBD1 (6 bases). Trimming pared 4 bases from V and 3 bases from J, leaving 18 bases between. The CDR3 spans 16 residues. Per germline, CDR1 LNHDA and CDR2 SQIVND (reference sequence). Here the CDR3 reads CASSTIQGTGYTEAFF. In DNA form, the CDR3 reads TGTGCCAGTAGTACCATACAGGGTACAGGGTACACTGAAGCTTTCTTT.

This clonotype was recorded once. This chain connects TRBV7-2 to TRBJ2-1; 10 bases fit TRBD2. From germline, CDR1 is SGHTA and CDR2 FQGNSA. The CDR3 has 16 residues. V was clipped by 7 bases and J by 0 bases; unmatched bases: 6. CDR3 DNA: TGTGCCAGCAACCTAGCGGGAGACCTCTCCTACAATGAGCAGTTCTTC. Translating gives CASNLAGDLSYNEQFF.

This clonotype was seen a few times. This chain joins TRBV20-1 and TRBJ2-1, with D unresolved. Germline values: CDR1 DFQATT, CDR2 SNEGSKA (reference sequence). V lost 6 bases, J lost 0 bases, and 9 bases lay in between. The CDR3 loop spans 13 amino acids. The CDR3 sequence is CSAYSSSYNEQFF. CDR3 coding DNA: TGCAGTGCGTACAGCAGCTCCTACAATGAGCAGTTCTTC.

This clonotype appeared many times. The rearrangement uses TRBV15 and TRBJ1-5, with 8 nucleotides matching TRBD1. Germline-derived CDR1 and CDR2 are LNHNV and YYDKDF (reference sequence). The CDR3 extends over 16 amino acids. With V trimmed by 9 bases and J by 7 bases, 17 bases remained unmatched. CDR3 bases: TGTGCCACGAGTAATGACAGGGGAGTGAGGTCCCAGCCCCAGCATTTT. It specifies CATSNDRGVRSQPQHF.

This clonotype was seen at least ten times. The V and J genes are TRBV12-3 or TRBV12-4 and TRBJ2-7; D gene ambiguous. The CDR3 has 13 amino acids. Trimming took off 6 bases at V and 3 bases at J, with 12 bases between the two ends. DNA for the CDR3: TGTGCCAGCAGCCCCGTCCCGATCTACGAGCAGTACTTC. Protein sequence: CASSPVPIYEQYF.

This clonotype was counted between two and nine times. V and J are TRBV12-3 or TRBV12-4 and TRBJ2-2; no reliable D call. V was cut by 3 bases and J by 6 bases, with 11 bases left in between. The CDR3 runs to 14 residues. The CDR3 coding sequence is TGTGCCAGCAGTTTTATTAGGTATCCCGGGGAGCTGTTTTTT. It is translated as CASSFIRYPGELFF.

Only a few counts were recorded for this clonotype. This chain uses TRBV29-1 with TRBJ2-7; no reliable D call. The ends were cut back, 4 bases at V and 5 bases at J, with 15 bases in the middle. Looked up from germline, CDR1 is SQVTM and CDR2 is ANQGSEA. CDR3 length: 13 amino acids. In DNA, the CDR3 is TGCAGCGTTGCCGGTGAGAGAATACACGAGCAGTACTTC. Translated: CSVAGERIHEQYF.

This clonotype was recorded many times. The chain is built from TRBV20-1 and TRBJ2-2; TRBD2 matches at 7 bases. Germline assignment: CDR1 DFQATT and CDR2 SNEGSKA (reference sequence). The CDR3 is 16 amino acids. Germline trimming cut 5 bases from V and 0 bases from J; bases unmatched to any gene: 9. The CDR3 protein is CSARAGRATNTGELFF. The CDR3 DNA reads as TGCAGTGCTCGGGCGGGGAGGGCAACGAACACCGGGGAGCTGTTTTTT.

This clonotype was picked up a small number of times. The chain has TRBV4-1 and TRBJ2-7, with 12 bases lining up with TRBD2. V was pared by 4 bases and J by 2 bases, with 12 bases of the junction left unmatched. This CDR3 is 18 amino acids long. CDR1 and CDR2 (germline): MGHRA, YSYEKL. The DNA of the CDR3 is TGCGCCAGCAGCCCTCGACCATCCTCTAGCGGGAGGGCCTACGAGCAGTACTTC. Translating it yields CASSPRPSSSGRAYEQYF.